This T cell receptor beta chain was retrieved from a study of T cell changes during pregnancy in multiple sclerosis. The V end was cut by 4 bases, the J end by 0 bases, with 5 bases between. This CDR3 spans 13 amino acids. The germline gives CDR1 LNHDA, CDR2 SQIVND (reference sequence). Clones were sequenced by immunoSEQ multiplex PCR, and TCRdb holds only the in-frame ones, with some missing. This sample has about 22,000 clones, with 87% found just once. The sample was CD8+ T cells from peripheral blood mononuclear cells, taken after pregnancy. The TCR comes from a female donor with multiple sclerosis, enrolled in a pregnancy study. V and J are TRBV19 and TRBJ2-3; D not certain. CDR3: CASSNPSTDTQYF. In DNA form, the CDR3 reads TGTGCCAGTAGTAATCCTAGCACAGATACGCAGTATTTT.